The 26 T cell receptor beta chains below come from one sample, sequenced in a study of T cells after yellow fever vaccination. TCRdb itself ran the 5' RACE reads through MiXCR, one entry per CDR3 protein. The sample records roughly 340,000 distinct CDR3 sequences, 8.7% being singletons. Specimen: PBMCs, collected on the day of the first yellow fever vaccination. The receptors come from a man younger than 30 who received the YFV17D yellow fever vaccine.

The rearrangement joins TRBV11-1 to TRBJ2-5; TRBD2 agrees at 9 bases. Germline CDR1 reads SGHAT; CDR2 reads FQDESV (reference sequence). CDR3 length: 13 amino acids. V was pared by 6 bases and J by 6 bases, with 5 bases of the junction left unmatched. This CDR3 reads CASSSSGVKTQYF. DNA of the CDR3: TGTGCCAGCAGTTCTAGCGGGGTCAAGACCCAGTACTTC. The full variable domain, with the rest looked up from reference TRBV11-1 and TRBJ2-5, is EAEVAQSPRYKITEKSQAVAFWCDPISGHATLYWYRQILGQGPELLVQFQDESVVDDSQLPKDRFSAERLKGVDSTLKIQPAELGDSAMYLCASSSSGVKTQYFGPGTRLLVL.

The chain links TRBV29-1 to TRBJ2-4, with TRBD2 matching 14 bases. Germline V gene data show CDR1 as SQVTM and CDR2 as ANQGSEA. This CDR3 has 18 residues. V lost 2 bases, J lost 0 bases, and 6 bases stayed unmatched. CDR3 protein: CSVESRLAGGLAKNIQYF. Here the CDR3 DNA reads TGCAGCGTTGAAAGTCGACTAGCGGGGGGGTTAGCCAAAAACATTCAGTACTTC.

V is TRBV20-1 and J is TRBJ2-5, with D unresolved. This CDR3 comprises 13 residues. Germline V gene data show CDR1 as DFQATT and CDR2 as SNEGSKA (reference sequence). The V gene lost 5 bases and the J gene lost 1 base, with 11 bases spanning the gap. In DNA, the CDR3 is TGCAGTGCTCCGCAAATTCCCCAAGAGACCCAGTACTTC. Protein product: CSAPQIPQETQYF.

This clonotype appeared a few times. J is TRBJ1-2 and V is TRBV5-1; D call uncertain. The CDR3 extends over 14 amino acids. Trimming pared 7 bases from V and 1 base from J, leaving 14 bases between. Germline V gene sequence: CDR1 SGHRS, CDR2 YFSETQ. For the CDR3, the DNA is TGCGCCAGCGGTCCCCTACCCGGTAACTATGGCTACACCTTC. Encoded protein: CASGPLPGNYGYTF.

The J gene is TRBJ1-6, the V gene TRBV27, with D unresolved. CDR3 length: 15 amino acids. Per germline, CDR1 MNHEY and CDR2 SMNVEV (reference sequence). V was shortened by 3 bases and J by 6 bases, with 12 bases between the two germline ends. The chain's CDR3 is CASSLNWGSNSPLHF. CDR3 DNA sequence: TGTGCCAGCAGTTTGAACTGGGGAAGTAATTCACCCCTCCACTTT.

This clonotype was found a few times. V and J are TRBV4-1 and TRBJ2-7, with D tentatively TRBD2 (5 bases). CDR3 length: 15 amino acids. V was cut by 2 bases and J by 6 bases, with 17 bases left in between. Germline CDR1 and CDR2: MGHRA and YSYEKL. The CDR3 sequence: CASSQSTRGEAEQYF. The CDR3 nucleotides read TGCGCCAGCAGCCAAAGCACCCGGGGTGAGGCCGAGCAGTACTTC.

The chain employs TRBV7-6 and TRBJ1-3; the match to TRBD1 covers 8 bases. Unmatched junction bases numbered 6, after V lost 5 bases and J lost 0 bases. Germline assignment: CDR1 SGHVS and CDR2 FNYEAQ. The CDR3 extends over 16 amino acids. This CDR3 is CASSVTTGGSGNTIYF. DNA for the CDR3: TGTGCCAGCAGCGTGACTACAGGGGGCTCTGGAAACACCATATATTTT.

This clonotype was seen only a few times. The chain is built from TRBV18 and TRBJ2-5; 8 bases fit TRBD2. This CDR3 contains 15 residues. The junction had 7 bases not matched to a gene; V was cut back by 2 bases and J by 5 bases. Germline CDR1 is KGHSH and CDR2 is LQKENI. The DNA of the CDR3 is TGTGCCAGCTCACCATTTAGCGGGAAAGGGGAGACCCAGTACTTC. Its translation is CASSPFSGKGETQYF.

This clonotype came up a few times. CDR3 sequence (DNA): TGTGCCAGCAGCTTCCCGGGACCCAGGAACACTGAAGCTTTCTTT. Translation gives CASSFPGPRNTEAFF. The rearrangement links TRBV5-4 to TRBJ1-1; possibly TRBD1 for D (5 bases). CDR1 and CDR2 from the germline V gene are SGHNT and YYREEE (reference sequence). The ends were cut back, 2 bases at V and 1 base at J, with 12 bases in the middle. CDR3 length: 15 amino acids. Full variable domain (rest looked up from reference TRBV5-4 and TRBJ1-1): ETGVTQSPTHLIKTRGQQVTLRCSSQSGHNTVSWYQQALGQGPQFIFQYYREEENGRGNFPPRFSGLQFPNYSSELNVNALELDDSALYLCASSFPGPRNTEAFFGQGTRLTVV.

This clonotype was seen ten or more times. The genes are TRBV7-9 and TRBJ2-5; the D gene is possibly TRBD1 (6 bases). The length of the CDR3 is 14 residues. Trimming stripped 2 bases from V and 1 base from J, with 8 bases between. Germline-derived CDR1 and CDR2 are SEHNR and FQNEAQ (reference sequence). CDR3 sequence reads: CASSLMTGQETQYF. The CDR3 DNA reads TGTGCCAGCAGCTTAATGACAGGCCAAGAGACCCAGTACTTC.

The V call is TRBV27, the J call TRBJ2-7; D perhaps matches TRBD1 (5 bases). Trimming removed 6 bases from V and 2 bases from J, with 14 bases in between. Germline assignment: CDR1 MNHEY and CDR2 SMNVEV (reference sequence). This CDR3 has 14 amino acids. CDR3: CASSLTGRAYEQYF. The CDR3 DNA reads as TGTGCCAGCAGCCTGACCGGCAGGGCCTACGAGCAGTACTTC.

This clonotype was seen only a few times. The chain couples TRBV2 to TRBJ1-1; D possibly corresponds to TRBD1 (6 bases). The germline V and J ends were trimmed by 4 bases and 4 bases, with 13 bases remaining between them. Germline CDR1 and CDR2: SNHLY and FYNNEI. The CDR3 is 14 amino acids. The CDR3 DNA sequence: TGTGCCAGCAGTGTACAGGGAGGGGGCACTGAAGCTTTCTTT. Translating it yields CASSVQGGGTEAFF.

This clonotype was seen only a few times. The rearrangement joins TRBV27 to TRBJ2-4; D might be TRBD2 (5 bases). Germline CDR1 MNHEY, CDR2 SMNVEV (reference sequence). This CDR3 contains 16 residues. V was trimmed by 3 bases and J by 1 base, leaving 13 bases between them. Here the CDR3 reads CASSLGGLYAKNIQYF. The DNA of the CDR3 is TGTGCCAGCAGTTTGGGTGGACTCTATGCCAAAAACATTCAGTACTTC.

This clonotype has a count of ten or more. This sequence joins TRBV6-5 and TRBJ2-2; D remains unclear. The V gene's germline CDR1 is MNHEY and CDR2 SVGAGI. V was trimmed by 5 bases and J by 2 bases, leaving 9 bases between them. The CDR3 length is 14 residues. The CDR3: CASSHDGNTGELFF. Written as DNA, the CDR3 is TGTGCCAGCAGTCACGACGGAAACACCGGGGAGCTGTTTTTT.

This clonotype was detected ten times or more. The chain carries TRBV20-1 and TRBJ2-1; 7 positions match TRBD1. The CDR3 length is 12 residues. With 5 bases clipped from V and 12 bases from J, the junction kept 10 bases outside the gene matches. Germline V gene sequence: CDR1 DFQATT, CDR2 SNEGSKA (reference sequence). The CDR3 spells CSASPSRTGQFF. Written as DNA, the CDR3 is TGCAGTGCTTCCCCATCAAGGACAGGGCAGTTCTTC.

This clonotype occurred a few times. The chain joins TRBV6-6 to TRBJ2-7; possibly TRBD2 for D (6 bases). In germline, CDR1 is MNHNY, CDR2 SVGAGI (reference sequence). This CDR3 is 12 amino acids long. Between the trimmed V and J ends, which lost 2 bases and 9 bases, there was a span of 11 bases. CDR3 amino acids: CASSYTGLGQYV. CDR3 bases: TGTGCCAGCAGTTACACGGGACTTGGGCAGTACGTC.

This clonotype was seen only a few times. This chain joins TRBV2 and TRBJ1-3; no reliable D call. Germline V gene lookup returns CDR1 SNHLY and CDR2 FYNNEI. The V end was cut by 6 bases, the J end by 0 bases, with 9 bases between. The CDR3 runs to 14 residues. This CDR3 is CASRVVLSGNTIYF. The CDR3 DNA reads TGTGCCAGCAGGGTTGTACTCTCTGGAAACACCATATATTTT.

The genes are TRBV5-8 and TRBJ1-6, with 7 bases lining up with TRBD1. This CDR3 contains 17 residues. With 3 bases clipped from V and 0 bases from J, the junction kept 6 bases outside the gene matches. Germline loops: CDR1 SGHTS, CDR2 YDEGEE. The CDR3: CASSSDRTHSYNSPLHF. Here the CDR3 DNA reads TGTGCCAGCAGCTCGGACAGGACTCACTCCTATAATTCACCCCTCCACTTT.

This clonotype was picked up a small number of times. CDR3 sequence: CSASRDNRETQYF. Here the CDR3 DNA reads TGCAGTGCAAGCCGGGACAACCGAGAGACCCAGTACTTC. V gene TRBV20-1 combines with J gene TRBJ2-5; a possible D gene is TRBD1 (6 bases). The germline V gene has CDR1 DFQATT and CDR2 SNEGSKA (reference sequence). The CDR3 runs to 13 residues. Trimming took 6 bases from V and 4 from J, leaving 15 bases between them.

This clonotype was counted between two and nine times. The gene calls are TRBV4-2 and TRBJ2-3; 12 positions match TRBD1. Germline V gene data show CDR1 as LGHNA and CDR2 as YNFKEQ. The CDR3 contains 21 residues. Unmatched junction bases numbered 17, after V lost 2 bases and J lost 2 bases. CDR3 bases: TGTGCCAGCAGCCAACAAAAGCCGGGACAGGGGGCTCAAGGAGACACAGATACGCAGTATTTT. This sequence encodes CASSQQKPGQGAQGDTDTQYF.

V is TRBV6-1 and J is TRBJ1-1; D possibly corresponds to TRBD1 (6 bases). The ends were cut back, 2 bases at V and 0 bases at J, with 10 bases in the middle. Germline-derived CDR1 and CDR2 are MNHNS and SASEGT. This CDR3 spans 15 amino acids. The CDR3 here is CASSEIQGLNTEAFF. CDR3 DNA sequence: TGTGCCAGCAGTGAAATCCAGGGGTTGAACACTGAAGCTTTCTTT.

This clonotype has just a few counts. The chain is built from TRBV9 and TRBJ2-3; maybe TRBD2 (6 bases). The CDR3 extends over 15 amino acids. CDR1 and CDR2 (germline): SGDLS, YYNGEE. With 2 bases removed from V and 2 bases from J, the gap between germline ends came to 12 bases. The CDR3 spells CASSVLGGSTDTQYF. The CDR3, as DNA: TGTGCCAGCAGCGTCCTCGGGGGATCCACAGATACGCAGTATTTT.

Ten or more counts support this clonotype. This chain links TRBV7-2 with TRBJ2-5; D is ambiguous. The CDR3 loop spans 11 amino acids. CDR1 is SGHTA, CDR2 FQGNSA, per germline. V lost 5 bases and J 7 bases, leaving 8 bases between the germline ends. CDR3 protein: CASSLKVTQYF. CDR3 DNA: TGTGCCAGCAGCCTAAAGGTGACCCAGTACTTC.

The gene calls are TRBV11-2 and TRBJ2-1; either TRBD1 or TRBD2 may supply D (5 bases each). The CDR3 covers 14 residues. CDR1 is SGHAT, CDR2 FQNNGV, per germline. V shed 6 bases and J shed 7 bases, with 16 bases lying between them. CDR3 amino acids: CASRMGVSGNEQFF. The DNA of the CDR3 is TGTGCCAGCAGGATGGGGGTATCTGGGAATGAGCAGTTCTTC.

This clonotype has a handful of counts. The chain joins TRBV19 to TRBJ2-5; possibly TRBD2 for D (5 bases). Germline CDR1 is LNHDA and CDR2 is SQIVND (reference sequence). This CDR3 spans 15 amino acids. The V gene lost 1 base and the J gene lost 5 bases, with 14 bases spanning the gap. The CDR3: CASSIVDAGWETQYF. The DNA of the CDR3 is TGTGCCAGTAGTATAGTCGACGCGGGTTGGGAGACCCAGTACTTC.

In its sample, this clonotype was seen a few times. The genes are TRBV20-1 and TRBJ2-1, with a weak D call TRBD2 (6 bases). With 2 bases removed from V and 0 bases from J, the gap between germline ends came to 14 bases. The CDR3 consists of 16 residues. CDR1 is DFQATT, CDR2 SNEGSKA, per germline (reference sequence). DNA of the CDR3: TGCAGTGCTAGACCGGCGGCGGGGAGCTCCTACAATGAGCAGTTCTTC. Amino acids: CSARPAAGSSYNEQFF.